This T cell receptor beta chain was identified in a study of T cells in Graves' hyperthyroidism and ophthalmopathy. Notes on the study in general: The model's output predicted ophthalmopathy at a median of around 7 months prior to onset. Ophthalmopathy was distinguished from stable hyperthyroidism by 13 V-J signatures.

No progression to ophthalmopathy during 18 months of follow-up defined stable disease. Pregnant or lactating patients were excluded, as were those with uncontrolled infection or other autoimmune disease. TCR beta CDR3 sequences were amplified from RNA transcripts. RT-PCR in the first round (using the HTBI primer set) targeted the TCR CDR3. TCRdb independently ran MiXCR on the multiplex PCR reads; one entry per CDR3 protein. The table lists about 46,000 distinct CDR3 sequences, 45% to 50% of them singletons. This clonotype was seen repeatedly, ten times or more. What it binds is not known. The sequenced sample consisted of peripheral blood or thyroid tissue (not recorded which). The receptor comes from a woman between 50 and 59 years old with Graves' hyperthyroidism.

The CDR3 region is CASSEALRATEAFF. In nucleotides, the CDR3 is TGTGCCAGCAGTGAAGCGCTCAGGGCCACTGAAGCTTTCTTT. This sequence joins TRBV2 and TRBJ1-1; tentatively, D is TRBD1 (5 bases). The germline V and J ends were trimmed by 0 bases and 4 bases, with 9 bases remaining between them. The CDR3 spans 14 residues. Germline CDR1 is SNHLY and CDR2 is FYNNEI.